These 14 T cell receptor beta chains were all obtained from the same sample, sequenced in a study of blood T cell repertoires in COVID-19. Profiling relied on immunoSEQ multiplex PCR, and the TCRdb table lists in-frame clones only, not all of them. The sample consists of roughly 210,000 clones, around 86% of them appearing once. Sequencing used PBMCs or T cells enriched from blood (not recorded which). The receptors were sampled from a man aged 25 to 40 in a cohort exposed to, infected with or recovered from COVID-19 (not recorded which).

This chain connects TRBV18 to TRBJ2-1, with 13 bases lining up with TRBD2. The germline V gene has CDR1 KGHSH and CDR2 LQKENI. The ends lost 1 base at V and 10 bases at J; junction bases unmatched: 4. This CDR3 has 15 amino acids. The CDR3 sequence is CASSPRTSGSWEQFF. The CDR3 DNA follows: TGTGCCAGCTCACCACGGACTAGCGGGAGTTGGGAGCAGTTCTTC.

The CDR3 here is CASSRELAGNGNYNEQFF. In DNA, the CDR3 is TGCGCCAGCAGCCGAGAACTAGCGGGGAACGGCAATTACAATGAGCAGTTCTTC. The gene calls are TRBV4-3 and TRBJ2-1; TRBD2 matches at 10 bases. V lost 4 bases, J lost 4 bases, and 13 bases stayed unmatched. The CDR3 sequence is 18 residues long. Looked up from germline, CDR1 is LGHNA and CDR2 is YSLEER.

This rearrangement joins TRBV7-3 to TRBJ2-1; maybe TRBD2 (6 bases). The germline V gene has CDR1 SGHTA and CDR2 FQGTGA. V was pared by 6 bases and J by 13 bases, with 16 bases between. The CDR3 length is 12 residues. DNA of the CDR3: TGTGCCAGCAGTCCCGGGGGAGCGGGTCAGTTCTTC. This translates into CASSPGGAGQFF.

J is TRBJ2-1 and V is TRBV7-2, with 7 positions matching TRBD2. Germline CDR1 SGHTA, CDR2 FQGNSA. This CDR3 region has 14 residues. With 5 bases clipped from V and 6 bases from J, the junction kept 7 bases outside the gene matches. CDR3 in amino acids: CASSRGLSVNEQFF. CDR3 sequence (DNA): TGTGCCAGCAGCCGGGGACTATCGGTCAATGAGCAGTTCTTC.

The V call is TRBV19, the J call TRBJ1-2; TRBD1 matches 7 bases. CDR1 LNHDA and CDR2 SQIVND come from the germline V gene (reference sequence). The CDR3 consists of 13 residues. Trimming took 7 bases from V and 4 from J; bases not matched to a gene: 6. CDR3 amino acids: CASTQTGSYGYTF. In DNA, the CDR3 is TGTGCCAGTACCCAGACAGGGTCCTATGGCTACACCTTC.

The chain combines TRBV28 with TRBJ1-1; perhaps TRBD1 as D (6 bases). There are 14 residues in the CDR3. Germline V lookup: CDR1 MDHEN, CDR2 SYDVKM. The V end lost 3 bases, the J end lost 5 bases, and 13 bases lay between the germline ends. The CDR3 nucleotides are TGTGCCAGCAGTTTGTGGGGGGGCCAAACTGAAGCTTTCTTT. Translating it yields CASSLWGGQTEAFF.

This chain joins TRBV11-2 and TRBJ2-5; D remains ambiguous. Germline-derived CDR1 and CDR2 are SGHAT and FQNNGV. CDR3 length equals 15 residues. Trimming took off 4 bases at V and 3 bases at J, with 15 bases between the two ends. CDR3 sequence reads: CASSSIQDSKETQYF. The CDR3 region has the DNA TGTGCCAGCAGCTCAATACAAGACTCAAAAGAGACCCAGTACTTC. Full variable domain (rest looked up from reference TRBV11-2 and TRBJ2-5): EAGVAQSPRYKIIEKRQSVAFWCNPISGHATLYWYQQILGQGPKLLIQFQNNGVVDDSQLPKDRFSAERLKGVDSTLKIQPAKLEDSAVYLCASSSIQDSKETQYFGPGTRLLVL.

The chain is built from TRBV15 and TRBJ1-5; D uncertain. Germline CDR1 LNHNV, CDR2 YYDKDF (reference sequence). The CDR3 length is 12 residues. V lost 0 bases and J lost 7, with 4 bases in between. The CDR3 sequence: CATSRDEQPQHF. The CDR3 coding sequence is TGTGCCACCAGCAGAGATGAGCAGCCCCAGCATTTT.

V and J are TRBV28 and TRBJ1-2; a weak D match, TRBD1 (5 bases). Germline CDR1 is MDHEN and CDR2 is SYDVKM. The CDR3 contains 11 residues. The V gene lost 9 bases and the J gene lost 6 bases, with 11 bases spanning the gap. CDR3 residues: CASGAFHGYTF. In nucleotides, the CDR3 is TGTGCCAGTGGGGCGTTTCATGGCTACACCTTC.

Worth noting for this clone: Other nucleotide sequences from this sample produce the same CDR3. V usage is TRBV6-5 and J usage is TRBJ2-1; D uncertain. V lost 2 bases and J 0 bases, leaving 8 bases between the germline ends. CDR3 length equals 15 residues. CDR1 is MNHEY, CDR2 SVGAGI, per germline. CDR3 loop: CASSYHPSSYNEQFF. Here the CDR3 DNA reads TGTGCCAGCAGTTACCACCCGAGCTCCTACAATGAGCAGTTCTTC.

By share, this clone ranks as medium-sized. The V gene is TRBV28, the J gene TRBJ1-2; D is perhaps TRBD1 (6 bases). The germline V gene encodes CDR1 MDHEN and CDR2 SYDVKM. V lost 8 bases and J 6 bases, leaving 13 bases between the germline ends. There are 12 residues in the CDR3. The CDR3 loop is CASGDRRHGYTF. In DNA, the CDR3 is TGTGCCAGCGGTGACAGGCGTCATGGCTACACCTTC.

This clone was picked up one time. This chain joins TRBV7-3 and TRBJ2-6; a possible D gene is TRBD1 (5 bases). The germline V and J ends were trimmed by 2 bases and 2 bases, with 7 bases remaining between them. Germline V gene sequence: CDR1 SGHTA, CDR2 FQGTGA. CDR3 size: 15 residues. In DNA form, the CDR3 reads TGTGCCAGCAGCTTAGGGGCCGCTGGGGCCAACGTCCTGACTTTC. Amino acids: CASSLGAAGANVLTF.

The chain recombines TRBV13 with TRBJ1-6; TRBD1 agrees at 7 bases. The germline V gene has CDR1 PRHDT and CDR2 FYEKMQ (reference sequence). J lost 5 bases, V lost 5 bases, and 6 bases had no gene match. The CDR3 contains 15 residues. CDR3 DNA sequence: TGTGCCAGCAGCCCGAGGGGGACAGATAATTCACCCCTCCACTTT. This codes for CASSPRGTDNSPLHF.

The chain is built from TRBV5-3 and TRBJ2-7; 11 positions agree with TRBD2. TRBV5-3 is classed as an ORF, of uncertain function. The CDR3 runs 17 residues. V lost 4 bases and J lost 7; bases outside the gene matches: 16. CDR3 nucleotides: TGTGCCAGAAGCCCAGGAGAGGGACTAGCGGAGATATGGGAGCAGTACTTC. Protein product: CARSPGEGLAEIWEQYF.